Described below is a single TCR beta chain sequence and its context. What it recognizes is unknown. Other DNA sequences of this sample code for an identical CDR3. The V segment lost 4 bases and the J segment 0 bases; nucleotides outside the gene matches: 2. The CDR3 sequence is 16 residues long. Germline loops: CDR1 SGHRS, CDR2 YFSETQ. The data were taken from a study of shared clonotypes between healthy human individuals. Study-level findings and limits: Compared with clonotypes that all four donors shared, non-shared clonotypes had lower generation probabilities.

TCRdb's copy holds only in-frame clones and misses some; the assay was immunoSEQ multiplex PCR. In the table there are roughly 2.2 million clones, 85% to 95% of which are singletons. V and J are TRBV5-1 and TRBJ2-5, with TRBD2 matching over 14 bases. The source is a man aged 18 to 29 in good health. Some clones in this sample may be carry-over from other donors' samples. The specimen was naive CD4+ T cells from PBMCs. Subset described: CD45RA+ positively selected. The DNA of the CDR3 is TGCGCCAGCAGCCCGGGACTAGCGGGAGACCAAGAGACCCAGTACTTC. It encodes CASSPGLAGDQETQYF.